This record covers a single T cell receptor (beta chain). This same CDR3 is encoded by further DNA sequences in the sample. This entry belongs to a study of blood T cell repertoires in COVID-19. Clones were read by immunoSEQ multiplex PCR, and TCRdb kept only the in-frame ones, dropping some. The sample has a few hundred thousand clones; about 85% are singletons. This CDR3 region has 16 residues. Germline CDR1 and CDR2: LGHDT and YNNKEL (reference sequence). V lost 1 base, J lost 5 bases, and 3 bases stayed unmatched. This rearrangement joins TRBV3-1 (or the pseudogene TRBV3-2) to TRBJ2-5, with 14 bases aligning to TRBD2. This receptor was obtained from a man aged 55-75 years with acute or convalescent COVID-19. Sequenced input: peripheral blood. CDR3 protein: CASSQGTSGGLETQYF. The CDR3, as DNA: TGTGCCAGCAGCCAAGGGACTAGCGGGGGGCTTGAGACCCAGTACTTC.